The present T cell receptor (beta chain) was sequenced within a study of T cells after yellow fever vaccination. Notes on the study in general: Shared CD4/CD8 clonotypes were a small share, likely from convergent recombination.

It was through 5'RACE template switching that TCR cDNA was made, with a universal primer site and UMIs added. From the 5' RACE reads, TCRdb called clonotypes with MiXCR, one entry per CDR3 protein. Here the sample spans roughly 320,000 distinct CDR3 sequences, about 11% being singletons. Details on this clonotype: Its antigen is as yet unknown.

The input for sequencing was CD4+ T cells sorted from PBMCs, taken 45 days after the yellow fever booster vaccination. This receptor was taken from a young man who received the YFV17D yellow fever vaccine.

CDR3 coding DNA: TGTGCCAGCAGTTCTCGACCAGGGTCAACTAATGAAAAACTGTTTTTT. This gives the protein CASSSRPGSTNEKLFF. The chain uses TRBV6-5 and TRBJ1-4; TRBD1 is a possible D gene (5 bases). There are 16 residues in the CDR3. CDR1 is MNHEY, CDR2 SVGAGI, per germline. V shed 4 bases and J shed 0 bases, with 12 bases lying between them.